These T cell receptor beta chains were read from a single sample in a study of identical twins. TCRdb reanalysed the 5' RACE reads using MiXCR and keeps one entry per CDR3 protein. The table shows hundreds of thousands of distinct CDR3 sequences, with about 24% occurring only once. These sequences were also reported in another study, on T cells expressing NK-cell markers.

The sequencing sample was made of CD4+ T cells sorted from blood. The receptors were sampled from a young woman in good health. Each CDR3 is given with its conserved first and last residue. A D gene is named only where the DNA matches it firmly. Clone size is shown for a subset of rows, as once, few, many or a class of expanded clone.

few,TRBV4-3,.,TRBJ1-5,TGCGCCAGCAGCCACCTCAGGAGCAATCAGCCCCAGCATTTT,CASSHLRSNQPQHF
few,TRBV10-3,.,TRBJ1-5,TGTGCCATCAGCTCCATCGATCAGCCCCAGCATTTT,CAISSIDQPQHF
.,TRBV5-1,.,TRBJ2-4,TGCGCCAGCAGCTTGGCCCCGACCGCCCAAAACATTCAGTACTTC,CASSLAPTAQNIQYF
few,TRBV20-1,TRBD2,TRBJ2-1,TGCAGTGCCCTGGGACTAGCGGCATACAATGAGCAGTTCTTC,CSALGLAAYNEQFF
many,TRBV12-3/TRBV12-4,TRBD1,TRBJ1-1,TGTGCCAGCAGTACCGTCACAGGGGGAGCTTTCTTT,CASSTVTGGAFF
.,TRBV3-1,.,TRBJ2-7,TGTGCCAGCAGCCAAACAGCGCGCGAGCAGTACTTC,CASSQTAREQYF
.,TRBV5-1,.,TRBJ2-7,TGCGCCAGCAGTTCACAGGGATTCGAGCAGTACTTC,CASSSQGFEQYF
.,TRBV29-1,.,TRBJ1-3,TGCAGCGTTGGGGCGACGAGCTCTGGAAACACCATATATTTT,CSVGATSSGNTIYF
few,TRBV6-2/TRBV6-3,.,TRBJ2-7,TGTGCCAGCAGTTACCCACTCCTCGGCAGGGAGGTTTACGAGCAGTACTTC,CASSYPLLGREVYEQYF
.,TRBV18,.,TRBJ1-5,TGTGCCAGCTCACCATCGCAGGACAATCAGCCCCAGCATTTT,CASSPSQDNQPQHF
few,TRBV12-3/TRBV12-4,.,TRBJ1-2,TGTGCCAGCAGTTTCTCCGGGCCCTATGGCTACACCTTC,CASSFSGPYGYTF
few,TRBV29-1,TRBD2,TRBJ2-3,TGCAGCGTTAAGACAGCGGGAGGGGGCACAGATACGCAGTATTTT,CSVKTAGGGTDTQYF
.,TRBV7-2,TRBD1,TRBJ2-7,TGTGCCAGCAGTCTAAGGACAGGGGGGTTCGACGAGCAGTACTTC,CASSLRTGGFDEQYF
.,TRBV20-1,TRBD2,TRBJ2-5,TGCAGTGCTTATAGCGGGAGGGGGGAAGAGACCCAGTACTTC,CSAYSGRGEETQYF
.,TRBV10-3,.,TRBJ1-1,TGTGCCATCAGTGACTCTAGGACCAAGAACACTGAAGCTTTCTTT,CAISDSRTKNTEAFF
.,TRBV12-3/TRBV12-4,.,TRBJ2-2,TGTGCCAGCAGGTACCGGGGAGGGGAGCTGTTTTTT,CASRYRGGELFF
.,TRBV20-1,TRBD2,TRBJ2-2,TGCAGTGCTAGTGCCGCGGGAGGGCCCTTAAGGGAGCTGTTTTTT,CSASAAGGPLRELFF
few,TRBV9,TRBD2,TRBJ2-3,TGTGCCAGCAGCCCTACTAGCGGGGGCCAACTTACGCAGTATTTT,CASSPTSGGQLTQYF
.,TRBV2,.,TRBJ2-7,TGTGCCAGCAGTGAACTACGGGGGGCTTCCTACGAGCAGTACTTC,CASSELRGASYEQYF
.,TRBV3-1,.,TRBJ2-2,TGTGCCAGCAGCCACGGGGTAGCAGAGGTGTTTTTT,CASSHGVAEVFF
many,TRBV12-3/TRBV12-4,TRBD1,TRBJ1-6,TGTGCCAGCAGTTACACAGGGGGAAATTCACCCCTCCACTTT,CASSYTGGNSPLHF
few,TRBV7-2,.,TRBJ1-4,TGTGCCAGCAGCCGATTAAAGGGGGAAAAACTGTTTTTT,CASSRLKGEKLFF
few,TRBV29-1,.,TRBJ2-1,TGCAGCGTTGACCGGGATTACCCGGGACAGTTCTTC,CSVDRDYPGQFF
medium-sized,TRBV29-1,TRBD1,TRBJ1-2,TGCAGCGTTGAAGGACGTGTGACAGGGGAGGGCTACACCTTC,CSVEGRVTGEGYTF
few,TRBV9,TRBD1,TRBJ2-7,TGTGCCAGCTCCCTCGGCGGACAGGGTCTATACGAGCAGTACTTC,CASSLGGQGLYEQYF
once,TRBV18,.,TRBJ2-6,TGTGCCAGCTCACTTCAGGATTCTGGGGCCAACGTCCTGACTTTC,CASSLQDSGANVLTF
.,TRBV10-3,.,TRBJ2-6,TGTGCCATCAGGACTAGTTGGGCTGGGGCCAACGTCCTGACTTTC,CAIRTSWAGANVLTF
few,TRBV20-1,TRBD1,TRBJ1-2,TGCAGTGCCGACGACAGGGGGACCTATGGCTACACCTTC,CSADDRGTYGYTF
.,TRBV6-2/TRBV6-3,TRBD1,TRBJ2-5,TGTGCCAGCAGTTCCTTAGGACAGGGGCAAGAGACCCAGTACTTC,CASSSLGQGQETQYF
once,TRBV20-1,TRBD2,TRBJ2-2,TGCAGTGCTAGAGATTCGAGTAGCGGGAGGGCCGGGGGCACCGGGGAGCTGTTTTTT,CSARDSSSGRAGGTGELFF
few,TRBV7-8,.,TRBJ1-3,TGTGCCAGCAGCTTATTACTCCGCCGGGACAACTCTGGAAACACCATATATTTT,CASSLLLRRDNSGNTIYF
.,TRBV12-3/TRBV12-4,.,TRBJ2-7,TGTGCCAGCAGTTACAAGATTACCTACGAGCAGTACTTC,CASSYKITYEQYF
.,TRBV5-1,TRBD1,TRBJ1-1,TGCGCCACTAAACAACAGGGGGCGAACACTGAAGCTTTCTTT,CATKQQGANTEAFF
many,TRBV20-1,TRBD1,TRBJ1-5,TGCAGTGCTACAGGGGGGGACCAGCCCCAGCATTTT,CSATGGDQPQHF
.,TRBV20-1,.,TRBJ2-2,TGCAGTGCTAGAGATGCAGGGGAGTATAGCGGGGAGCTGTTTTTT,CSARDAGEYSGELFF
.,TRBV5-1,.,TRBJ2-5,TGCGCCAGTCATCGACCGGGAGAGACCCAGTACTTC,CASHRPGETQYF
.,TRBV5-6,.,TRBJ2-1,TGTGCCAGCAGCTTGACCATCAGGACTTCCCGGGGCAATGAGCAGTTCTTC,CASSLTIRTSRGNEQFF
.,TRBV24-1,TRBD1,TRBJ2-7,TGTGCCACCATCGACCCCCCAGGGGGTGAAGACGAGCAGTACTTC,CATIDPPGGEDEQYF
.,TRBV6-5,.,TRBJ2-7,TGTGCCAGCAGTTACTCGGCAAATTCCTACGAGCAGTACTTC,CASSYSANSYEQYF
few,TRBV27,.,TRBJ2-7,TGTGCCAGCCGAGGCTGGGGCCTAGCCTACGAGCAGTACTTC,CASRGWGLAYEQYF
few,TRBV11-2,TRBD1,TRBJ2-3,TGTGCCAGCAGCTTACGACAGGGGGCAACAGATACGCAGTATTTT,CASSLRQGATDTQYF
many,TRBV5-1,.,TRBJ2-5,TGCGCCAGCAGCTTTGAGGGAGAGACCCAGTACTTC,CASSFEGETQYF
few,TRBV15,TRBD2,TRBJ2-3,TGTGCCACCAGCAGAGATCCGACTAGCGGGAGTGGAACAGATACGCAGTATTTT,CATSRDPTSGSGTDTQYF
.,TRBV5-1,.,TRBJ2-3,TGCGCCAGCAGCTTTGTTGGACAAAAGGTTACGCAGTATTTT,CASSFVGQKVTQYF
once,TRBV6-5,TRBD1,TRBJ2-1,TGTGCCAGCAGTTCTCACCGTGGACAGGGGGCGATCGAGCAGTTCTTC,CASSSHRGQGAIEQFF
few,TRBV10-3,.,TRBJ2-1,TGTGCCATCAGTGTCTGGCGGAGCTCCTACAATGAGCAGTTCTTC,CAISVWRSSYNEQFF
few,TRBV29-1,.,TRBJ1-1,TGCAGCGGCCGACAGAACATGAACACTGAAGCTTTCTTT,CSGRQNMNTEAFF
few,TRBV6-1,TRBD2,TRBJ2-3,TGTGCCAGCGAGCCGCTAGGTAGCGGGGGATACACAGATACGCAGTATTTT,CASEPLGSGGYTDTQYF
few,TRBV11-1,TRBD2,TRBJ2-7,TGTGCCAGCAGCTCCTCCTCACGGCTAGCGGGAGAAAGCTCCTACGAGCAGTACTTC,CASSSSSRLAGESSYEQYF
.,TRBV20-1,.,TRBJ2-7,TGCAGTGCTAGAGATTTGGACTCCTACGAGCAGTACTTC,CSARDLDSYEQYF
few,TRBV20-1,.,TRBJ1-1,TGCAGTGCTAGAGGGGCGAGGGGTCGCAACACTGAAGCTTTCTTT,CSARGARGRNTEAFF